This record concerns one T cell receptor beta chain sequence. Its antigen is not identified. The data are from a study of cytomegalovirus exposure and HLA in healthy donors. Study-level points and caveats: In a later analysis, an Asian-associated ancestry cluster reportedly showed fewer N-insertions than the 666-donor mean. There was a cluster of highly shared sequence variants that was likely a sequencing artifact.

Germline V gene lookup returns CDR1 MDHEN and CDR2 SYDVKM. CDR3 size: 14 residues. V was pared by 10 bases and J by 0 bases, with 7 bases of the junction left unmatched. Amplification used 60 Vbeta primers and 13 Jbeta primers. Measured with immunoSEQ multiplex PCR; TCRdb has only the in-frame clones, and not every one. Here the sample spans about 260,000 clones, 80% to 90% being singletons. The TCR was taken from a woman aged 40 to 49 in good health and CMV-seropositive. Sequencing used PBMCs. The chain joins TRBV28 to TRBJ2-3, with 7 nucleotides matching TRBD1. As DNA, the CDR3 is TGTGCCACTACAGGGGCAGGAAGCACAGATACGCAGTATTTT. Amino acids: CATTGAGSTDTQYF.